This note documents a single T cell receptor beta chain sequence. This clonotype was observed a handful of times. Its antigen is not yet known. Base qualities are missing; no much larger clone stands one base away. The sample's treatment or condition, from its label and the paper: allogeneic hematopoietic cell transplantation with graft depleted of TCRalphabeta T cells and CD19 B cells. TCRalphabeta/CD19-depleted allogeneic hematopoietic cell grafts were given to the transplant recipients, all of whom were children. Receptor libraries were prepared by PCR. TCRdb shows the sequencer as Illumina HiSeq 2500. TCR library preparation used molecular barcoding, with unique molecular identifiers applied to normalize quantification of the TCRbeta repertoire. TCRdb reprocessing: public reads trimmed at Q25 with fastp, clones called with MiXCR, in-frame beta chains kept. Under each unique CDR3 protein, matching rows form one entry showing the most common genes and DNA. Counted in this sample were 500,000 to 600,000 distinct CDR3 sequences; over 20% of them appeared once. The biggest ten clones account for 30% to 40% of the sample.

The record originates from a study of T-cell reconstitution after alpha-beta-depleted transplantation in children listed by TCRdb under 2016. Background for the entire study: Using TCR repertoire profiling, the study followed T-cell immune reconstitution in a quantitative way in children after TCRalphabeta/CD19-depleted allogeneic hematopoietic cell transplantation. Broader findings and caveats from the paper: In some patients, the high TCRbeta diversity seen at day 60 was put down to recipient T cells and intrathymic progenitors that had survived conditioning. Apparently early alphabetaT-cell count recovery about two months after transplant reportedly relied on only several hundred rapidly expanded clones derived from non-depleted graft cells. Hyperexpanded clone frequencies declined over subsequent months; after one year, T-cell counts and TCRbeta diversity were mostly attributed to newly produced T cells.

The CDR3 sequence holds 16 residues, the cysteine and phenylalanine included. Just the 48-base CDR3 DNA is kept, in frame starting at base 1. CDR1 and CDR2 were assigned from the germline V gene as SGHRS and YFSETQ. V loses 5 bases at its end and J loses 0 bases; junction bases beyond the gene matches: 7. The chain couples TRBV5-1 to TRBJ2-7, and 11 junction bases match TRBD2. The clonotype comes from a boy younger than two with Wiskott-Aldrich syndrome, due to receive a stem cell transplant. The sequences come from PBMCs, collected before TCRalphabeta/CD19-depleted stem cell transplant. The DNA sequence is TGCGCCAGCAGGACCGGGACTAGCGGCCTCTCCTACGAGCAGTACTTC. Translation gives CASRTGTSGLSYEQYF.